This passage covers 13 T cell receptor beta chains from one sample sequenced in a study of blood T cell repertoires in COVID-19. Clones were read by immunoSEQ multiplex PCR, and TCRdb kept only the in-frame ones, dropping some. The sample contains 250,000 or so clones, roughly 82% of which appear only once. The sample taken for sequencing was PBMCs or T cells enriched from blood (not recorded which). The receptor source for this set is a woman aged 45-59 years who had recovered from COVID-19.

The J gene is TRBJ2-3, the V gene TRBV28; TRBD2 aligns across 10 bases. V was clipped by 3 bases and J by 6 bases; unmatched bases: 9. CDR1 MDHEN and CDR2 SYDVKM come from the germline V gene. The CDR3 length is 16 residues. DNA for the CDR3: TGTGCCAGCAGTTTGGGGCTAGCGGGAGCTTGGGATACGCAGTATTTT. Its protein is CASSLGLAGAWDTQYF.

The chain employs TRBV5-1 and TRBJ2-5; 9 nucleotides agree with TRBD2. J gave up 3 bases and V 9 bases, and 6 bases lay outside the gene matches. The CDR3 has 13 amino acids. CDR1 is SGHRS, CDR2 YFSETQ, per germline. The CDR3: CAILTSGKETQYF. Written as DNA, the CDR3 is TGCGCCATCCTGACTAGCGGAAAAGAGACCCAGTACTTC. Variable domain in full (rest from reference TRBV5-1 and TRBJ2-5): KAGVTQTPRYLIKTRGQQVTLSCSPISGHRSVSWYQQTPGQGLQFLFEYFSETQRNKGNFPGRFSGRQFSNSRSEMNVSTLELGDSALYLCAILTSGKETQYFGPGTRLLVL.

The CDR3 is CASSADPGLYEQYF. CDR3 coding DNA: TGTGCCAGCAGCGCAGACCCGGGACTCTACGAGCAGTACTTC. The chain links TRBV7-2 to TRBJ2-7; tentatively, D is TRBD2 (6 bases). Trimming took off 5 bases at V and 3 bases at J, with 14 bases between the two ends. The CDR3 is made up of 14 amino acids. CDR1 is SGHTA and CDR2 is FQGNSA in the germline V gene.

V is TRBV5-1 and J is TRBJ2-7; D may be TRBD1 (6 bases). CDR1 is SGHRS, CDR2 YFSETQ, per germline. The CDR3 spans 16 residues. V was trimmed by 2 bases and J by 3 bases, leaving 18 bases between them. As DNA, the CDR3 is TGCGCCAGCAGCTTCAGTGGAAGGCAGGGGAGCTACGAGCAGTACTTC. It is translated as CASSFSGRQGSYEQYF.

The V call is TRBV4-3, the J call TRBJ1-2; D gene ambiguous. This CDR3 has 12 residues. Germline CDR1 reads LGHNA; CDR2 reads YSLEER. V lost 4 bases and J 4 bases, leaving 7 bases between the germline ends. CDR3 coding DNA: TGCGCCAGCAGCCGGGGAGCCTATGGCTACACCTTC. Protein sequence: CASSRGAYGYTF.

The J gene is TRBJ2-1, the V gene TRBV27; 8 nucleotides align to TRBD2. After removal of 2 bases from V and 5 bases from J, the junction contained 2 bases not matched to a gene. Germline assignment: CDR1 MNHEY and CDR2 SMNVEV (reference sequence). This CDR3 comprises 14 residues. Written as DNA, the CDR3 is TGTGCCAGCAGTTTAGCGGGAGGCCACAATGAGCAGTTCTTC. Translated: CASSLAGGHNEQFF.

This chain links TRBV12-3 or TRBV12-4 with TRBJ2-1, with D possibly matching TRBD1 (5 bases). Trimming pared 7 bases from V and 4 bases from J, leaving 8 bases between. The CDR3 is 12 amino acids. CDR3 protein: CASNQGYNEQFF. The CDR3 coding sequence is TGTGCCAGCAACCAGGGTTACAATGAGCAGTTCTTC.

CDR3 sequence: CSVAGTRMAGELFF. For the CDR3, the DNA is TGCAGCGTTGCAGGGACTAGAATGGCCGGGGAGCTGTTTTTT. The chain employs TRBV29-1 and TRBJ2-2; 8 bases are a match to TRBD2. The CDR3 contains 14 residues. Losses at the gene ends were 4 bases for V and 6 bases for J; bases not matched to a gene: 7. Germline-derived CDR1 and CDR2 are SQVTM and ANQGSEA.

This clone came up a few times. J is TRBJ1-5 and V is TRBV30; D gene unclear. Germline CDR1 GTSNPN, CDR2 SVGIG (reference sequence). This CDR3 contains 13 residues. Trimming took off 5 bases at V and 3 bases at J, with 11 bases between the two ends. The chain's CDR3 is CAWATAFNQPQHF. For the CDR3, the DNA is TGTGCCTGGGCGACTGCATTCAATCAGCCCCAGCATTTT.

The V call is TRBV6-5, the J call TRBJ1-2, with 8 bases fitting TRBD1. The CDR3 consists of 15 residues. The V gene's germline CDR1 is MNHEY and CDR2 SVGAGI. With 6 bases clipped from V and 3 bases from J, the junction kept 9 bases outside the gene matches. The CDR3 loop is CASRERTGPDYGYTF. The CDR3 DNA reads as TGTGCCAGCAGGGAGAGGACAGGGCCTGACTATGGCTACACCTTC.

The chain joins TRBV19 to TRBJ1-5, with 7 bases lining up with TRBD1. With 7 bases clipped from V and 10 bases from J, the junction kept 19 bases outside the gene matches. The CDR3 runs 16 residues. Germline V CDR1 and CDR2: LNHDA, SQIVND (reference sequence). In DNA, the CDR3 is TGTGCCAGTACCGTCGGAGCCGACAGGGTCGTGGATCCCCAGCATTTT. It codes for CASTVGADRVVDPQHF.

This clone was found a few times. The CDR3 spells CASSYSDSMNTEAFF. For the CDR3, the DNA is TGTGCCAGCAGTTACTCGGACAGTATGAACACTGAAGCTTTCTTT. J is TRBJ1-1 and V is TRBV6-5; D perhaps matches TRBD1 (6 bases). Trimming shortened V by 0 bases and J by 0 bases, and 8 bases separated the two germline ends. This CDR3 has 15 residues. Germline CDR1 is MNHEY and CDR2 is SVGAGI.

V usage is TRBV28 and J usage is TRBJ2-1; 14 bases fit TRBD2. Germline CDR1 and CDR2: MDHEN and SYDVKM. The CDR3 has 18 residues. The trim removed 6 bases at V and 6 bases at J, leaving 13 bases unmatched. The CDR3 protein is CASRSGTSGSEAGNEQFF. For the CDR3, the DNA is TGTGCCAGCAGATCCGGGACTAGCGGGAGTGAAGCAGGCAATGAGCAGTTCTTC.